Sequencing of this TCR beta chain was carried out in a study of blood T cell repertoires in COVID-19. For the study at large: Specimens from acute and convalescent COVID-19 originated in the United States, Italy and Spain. T cells, B-cell-depleted T cells, or PBMCs provided the cDNA or gDNA that served as material.

The germline gives CDR1 SGHTA, CDR2 FQGTGA. The V gene lost 4 bases and the J gene lost 0 bases, with 14 bases spanning the gap. The CDR3 runs 16 residues. In the original analysis: Nucleated cell counts were estimated from reference gene primer amplification. The data were produced by immunoSEQ multiplex PCR, yet TCRdb's version contains in-frame clones alone and is incomplete. The DNA gave D and trimming, while V, J and clone size come from that table. The top ten clones hold over 1.2% of a sample with 250,000 or so clones, 75% to 90% of them seen once. Source material: peripheral blood. The chain has TRBV7-3 and TRBJ2-3, with D tentatively TRBD2 (7 bases). This receptor was taken from a woman in her thirties or forties who had recovered from COVID-19. CDR3 loop: CASSYRGGASTDTQYF. In nucleotides, the CDR3 is TGTGCCAGCAGCTATAGAGGGGGGGCGAGCACAGATACGCAGTATTTT.